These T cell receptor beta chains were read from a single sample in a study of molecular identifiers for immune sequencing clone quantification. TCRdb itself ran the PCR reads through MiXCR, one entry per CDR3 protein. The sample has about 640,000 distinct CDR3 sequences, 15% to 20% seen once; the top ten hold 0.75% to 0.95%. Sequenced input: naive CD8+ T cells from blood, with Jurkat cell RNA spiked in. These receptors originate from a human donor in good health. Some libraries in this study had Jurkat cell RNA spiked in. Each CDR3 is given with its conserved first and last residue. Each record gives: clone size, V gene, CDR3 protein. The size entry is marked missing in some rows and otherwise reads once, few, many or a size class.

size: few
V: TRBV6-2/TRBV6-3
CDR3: CASSGGLAGRTTGELFF

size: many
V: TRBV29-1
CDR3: CSVGVQGFNEQFF

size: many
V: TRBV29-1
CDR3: CSVDGDSLNTEAFF

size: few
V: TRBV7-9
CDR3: CASSFHGSRYEQYF

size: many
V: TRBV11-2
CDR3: CASRPAVSYNEQFF

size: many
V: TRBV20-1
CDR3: CSAREGPSGRAAEQYF

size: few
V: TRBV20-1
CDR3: CSAIDQEGGYEQYF

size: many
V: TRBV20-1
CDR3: CSARPMEGPWETQYF

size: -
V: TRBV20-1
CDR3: CSARDPLTGLSFF

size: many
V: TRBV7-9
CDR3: CASSRAGSQETQYF

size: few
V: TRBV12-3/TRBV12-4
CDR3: CASGLGTGFSPLHF

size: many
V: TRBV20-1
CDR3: CSARELRVLNYGYTF

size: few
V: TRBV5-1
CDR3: CASSLSTGLRQETQYF

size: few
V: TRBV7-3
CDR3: CASSSGLAGPVEQYF

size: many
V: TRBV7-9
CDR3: CASSPRVVEEKLFF

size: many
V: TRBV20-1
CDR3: CSASGTSGAYEQYF

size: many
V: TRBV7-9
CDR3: CASSLVYSSGELFF

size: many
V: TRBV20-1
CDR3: CSARATGGYGANVLTF

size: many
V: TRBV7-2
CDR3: CASSLRGQGTDTQYF

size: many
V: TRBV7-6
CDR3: CASSSPTSGDSTDTQYF

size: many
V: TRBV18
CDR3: CASSFSDRGQRETQYF

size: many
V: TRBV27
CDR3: CASSLLSGRAHNEQFF

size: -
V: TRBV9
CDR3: CASSWAGPNTGELFF

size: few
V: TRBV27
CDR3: CASSLKTNYEQYF

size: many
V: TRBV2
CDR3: CASSEKGNGYGYTF

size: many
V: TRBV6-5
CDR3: CASSYSAPVPLSYEQYF

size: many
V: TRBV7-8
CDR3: CASSSPGHGSYNEQFF

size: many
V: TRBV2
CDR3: CASSDRNTDTQYF

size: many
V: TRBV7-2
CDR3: CASSSSAGATNEQFF